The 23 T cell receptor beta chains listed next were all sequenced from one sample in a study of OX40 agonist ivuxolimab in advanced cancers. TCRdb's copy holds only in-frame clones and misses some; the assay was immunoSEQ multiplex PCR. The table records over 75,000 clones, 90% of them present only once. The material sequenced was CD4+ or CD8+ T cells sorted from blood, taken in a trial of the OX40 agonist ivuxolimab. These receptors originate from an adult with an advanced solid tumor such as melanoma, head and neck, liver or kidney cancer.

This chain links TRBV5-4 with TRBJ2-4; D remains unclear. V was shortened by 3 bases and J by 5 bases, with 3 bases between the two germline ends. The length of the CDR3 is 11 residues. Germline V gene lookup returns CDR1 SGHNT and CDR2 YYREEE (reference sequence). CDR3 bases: TGTGCCAGCAGCTCACAAAACATTCAGTACTTC. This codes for CASSSQNIQYF.

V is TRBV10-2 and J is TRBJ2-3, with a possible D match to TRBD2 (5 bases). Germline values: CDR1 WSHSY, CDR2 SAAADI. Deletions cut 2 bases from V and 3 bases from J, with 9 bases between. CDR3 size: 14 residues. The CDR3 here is CASSERGETDTQYF. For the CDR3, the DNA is TGCGCCAGCAGTGAGCGGGGAGAAACAGATACGCAGTATTTT.

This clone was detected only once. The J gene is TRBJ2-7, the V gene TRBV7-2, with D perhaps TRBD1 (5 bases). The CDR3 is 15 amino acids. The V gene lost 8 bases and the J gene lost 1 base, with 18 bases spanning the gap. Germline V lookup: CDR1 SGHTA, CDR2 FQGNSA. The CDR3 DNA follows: TGTGCCAGCGGCGAAGGGGCGACCCAGTCCTACGAGCAGTACTTC. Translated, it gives CASGEGATQSYEQYF.

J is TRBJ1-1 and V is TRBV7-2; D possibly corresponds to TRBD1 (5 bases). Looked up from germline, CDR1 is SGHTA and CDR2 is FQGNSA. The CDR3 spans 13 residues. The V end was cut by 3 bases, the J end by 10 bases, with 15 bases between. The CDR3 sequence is CASSLAGTHVAFF. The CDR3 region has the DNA TGTGCCAGCAGCTTGGCCGGGACCCACGTAGCTTTCTTT.

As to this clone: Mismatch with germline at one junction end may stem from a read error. CDR3 coding DNA: TGTGCCAGCAGCCGACCCCGGACAGGTCGCACCCGGGAGCTGTTTTTT. The encoded protein is CASSRPRTGRTRELFF. The chain couples TRBV28 to TRBJ2-2; 7 bases are a match to TRBD1. This CDR3 contains 16 residues. Germline CDR1 MDHEN, CDR2 SYDVKM.

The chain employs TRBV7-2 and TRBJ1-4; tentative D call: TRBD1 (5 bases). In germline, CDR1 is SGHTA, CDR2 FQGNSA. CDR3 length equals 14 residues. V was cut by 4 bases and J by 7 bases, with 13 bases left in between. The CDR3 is CASSSRGGVEKLFF. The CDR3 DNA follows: TGTGCCAGCAGCTCTCGGGGAGGGGTTGAAAAACTGTTTTTT.

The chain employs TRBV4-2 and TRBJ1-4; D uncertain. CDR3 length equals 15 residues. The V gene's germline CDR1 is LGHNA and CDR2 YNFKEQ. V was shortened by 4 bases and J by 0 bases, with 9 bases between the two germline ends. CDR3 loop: CASSPRIATNEKLFF. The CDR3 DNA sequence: TGTGCCAGCAGCCCTAGAATTGCAACTAATGAAAAACTGTTTTTT.

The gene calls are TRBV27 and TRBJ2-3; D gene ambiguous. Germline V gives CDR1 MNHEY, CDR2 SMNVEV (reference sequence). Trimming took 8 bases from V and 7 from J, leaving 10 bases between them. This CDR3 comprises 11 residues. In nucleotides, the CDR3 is TGTGCCAGCGGAACCCGCCATACGCAGTATTTT. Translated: CASGTRHTQYF.

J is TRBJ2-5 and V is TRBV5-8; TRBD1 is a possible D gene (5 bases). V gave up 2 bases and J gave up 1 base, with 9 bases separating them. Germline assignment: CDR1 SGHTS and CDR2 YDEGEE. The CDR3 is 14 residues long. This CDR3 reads CASSFRQLQETQYF. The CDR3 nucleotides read TGTGCCAGCAGCTTCAGACAGCTCCAAGAGACCCAGTACTTC.

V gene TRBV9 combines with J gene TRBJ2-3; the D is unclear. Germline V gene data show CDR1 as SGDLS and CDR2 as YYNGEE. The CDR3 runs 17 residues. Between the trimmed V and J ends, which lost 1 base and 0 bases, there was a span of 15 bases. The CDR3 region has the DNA TGTGCCAGCAGCGTATTACCCTGGACGGAAAGCACAGATACGCAGTATTTT. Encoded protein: CASSVLPWTESTDTQYF.

CDR3 sequence reads: CASTRRGNTQYF. CDR3 in DNA: TGTGCCAGCACCCGACGGGGGAATACGCAGTATTTT. The rearrangement joins TRBV2 to TRBJ2-3; TRBD2 might be the D (6 bases). Trimming took off 7 bases at V and 7 bases at J, with 12 bases between the two ends. CDR1 and CDR2 from the germline V gene are SNHLY and FYNNEI. The CDR3 extends over 12 amino acids.

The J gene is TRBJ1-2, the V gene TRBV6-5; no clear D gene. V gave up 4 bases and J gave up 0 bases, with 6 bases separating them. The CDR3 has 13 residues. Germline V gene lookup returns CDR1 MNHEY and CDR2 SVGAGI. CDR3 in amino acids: CASSLISNYGYTF. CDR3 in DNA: TGTGCCAGCAGTTTAATCTCTAACTATGGCTACACCTTC.

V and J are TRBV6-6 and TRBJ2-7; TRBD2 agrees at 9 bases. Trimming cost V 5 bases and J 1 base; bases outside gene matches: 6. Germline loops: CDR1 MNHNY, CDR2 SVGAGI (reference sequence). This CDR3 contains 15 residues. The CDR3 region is CASSPPGLASYEQYF. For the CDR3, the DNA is TGTGCCAGCAGTCCTCCGGGACTAGCTTCCTACGAGCAGTACTTC.

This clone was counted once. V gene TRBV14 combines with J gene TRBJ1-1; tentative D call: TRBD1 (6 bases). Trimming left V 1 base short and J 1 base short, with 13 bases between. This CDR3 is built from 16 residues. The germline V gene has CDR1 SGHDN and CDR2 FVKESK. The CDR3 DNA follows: TGTGCCAGCAGCCAAGTAAGGGGGGGAGCGAACACTGAAGCTTTCTTT. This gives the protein CASSQVRGGANTEAFF.

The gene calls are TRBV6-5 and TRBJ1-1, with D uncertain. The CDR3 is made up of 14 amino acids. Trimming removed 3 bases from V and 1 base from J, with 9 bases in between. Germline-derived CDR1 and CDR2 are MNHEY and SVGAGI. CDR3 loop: CASSYRQTNTEAFF. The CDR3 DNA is TGTGCCAGCAGTTATCGGCAGACGAACACTGAAGCTTTCTTT.

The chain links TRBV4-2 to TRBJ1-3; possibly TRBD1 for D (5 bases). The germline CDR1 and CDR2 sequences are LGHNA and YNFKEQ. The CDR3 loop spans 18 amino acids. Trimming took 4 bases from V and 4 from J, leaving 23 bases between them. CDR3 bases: TGTGCCAGCAGCCCAACGTTGGATCAGGGAGGTTACGGAAACACCATATATTTT. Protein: CASSPTLDQGGYGNTIYF.

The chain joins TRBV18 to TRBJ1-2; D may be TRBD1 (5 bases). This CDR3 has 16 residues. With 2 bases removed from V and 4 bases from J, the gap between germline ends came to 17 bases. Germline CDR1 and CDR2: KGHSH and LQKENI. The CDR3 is CASSPNVGGSGYGYTF. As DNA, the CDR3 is TGTGCCAGCTCACCAAATGTCGGGGGGAGCGGCTATGGCTACACCTTC.

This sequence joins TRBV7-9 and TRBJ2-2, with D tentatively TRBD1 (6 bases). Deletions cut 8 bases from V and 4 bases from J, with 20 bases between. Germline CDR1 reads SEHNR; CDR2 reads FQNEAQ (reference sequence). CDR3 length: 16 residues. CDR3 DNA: TGTGCCAGCGGGCGCTTAAGACAACAGGGCACCGGGGAGCTGTTTTTT. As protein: CASGRLRQQGTGELFF.

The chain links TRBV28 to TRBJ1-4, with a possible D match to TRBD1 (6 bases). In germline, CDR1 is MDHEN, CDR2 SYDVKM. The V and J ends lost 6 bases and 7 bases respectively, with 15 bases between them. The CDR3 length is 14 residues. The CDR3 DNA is TGTGCCAGCAGCTCAGGGGCCCTTGTTGAAAAACTGTTTTTT. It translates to CASSSGALVEKLFF.

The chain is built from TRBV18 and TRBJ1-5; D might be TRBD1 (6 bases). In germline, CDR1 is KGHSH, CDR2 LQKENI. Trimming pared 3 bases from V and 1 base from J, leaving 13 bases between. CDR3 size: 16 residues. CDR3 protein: CASSPNREESNQPQHF. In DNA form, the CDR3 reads TGTGCCAGCTCACCCAACAGGGAGGAGAGCAATCAGCCCCAGCATTTT. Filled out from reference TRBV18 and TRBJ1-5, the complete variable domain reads NAGVMQNPRHLVRRRGQEARLRCSPMKGHSHVYWYRQLPEEGLKFMVYLQKENIIDESGMPKERFSAEFPKEGPSILRIQQVVRGDSAAYFCASSPNREESNQPQHFGDGTRLSIL.

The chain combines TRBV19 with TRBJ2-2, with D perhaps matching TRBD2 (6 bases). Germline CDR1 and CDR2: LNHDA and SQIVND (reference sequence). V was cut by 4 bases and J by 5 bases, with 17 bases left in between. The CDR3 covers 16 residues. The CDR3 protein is CASSTPTSSGTGELFF. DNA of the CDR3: TGTGCCAGTAGTACCCCGACTAGTTCGGGGACCGGGGAGCTGTTTTTT.

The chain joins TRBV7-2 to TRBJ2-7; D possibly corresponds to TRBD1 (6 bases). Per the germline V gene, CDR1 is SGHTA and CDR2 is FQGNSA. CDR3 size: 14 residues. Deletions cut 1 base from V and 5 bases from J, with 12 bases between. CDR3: CASSLEQGPHEQYF. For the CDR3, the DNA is TGTGCCAGCAGCTTAGAACAGGGTCCCCACGAGCAGTACTTC. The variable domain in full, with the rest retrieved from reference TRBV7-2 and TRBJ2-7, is GAGVSQSPSNKVTEKGKDVELRCDPISGHTALYWYRQSLGQGLEFLIYFQGNSAPDKSGLPSDRFSAERTGGSVSTLTIQRTQQEDSAVYLCASSLEQGPHEQYFGPGTRLTVT.

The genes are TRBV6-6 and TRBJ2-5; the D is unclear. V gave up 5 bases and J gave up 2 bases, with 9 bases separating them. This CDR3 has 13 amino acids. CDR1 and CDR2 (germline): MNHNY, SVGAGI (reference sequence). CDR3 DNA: TGTGCCAGCAGTGACCCGCGGCAAGAGACCCAGTACTTC. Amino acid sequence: CASSDPRQETQYF.